Listed below are T cell receptor beta chains from one sample, sequenced in a study of identifying expanded T cells in peripheral blood. Only in-frame clones appear in the TCRdb table, and some are missing; sequencing was by immunoSEQ multiplex PCR. The data show fewer than 85,000 clones, approximately 90% seen once. What was sequenced was blood. The source is a person aged 18-70 years in good health. CDR3s include the opening cysteine and the closing phenylalanine or tryptophan. D genes are given only for firm matches. Expanded clones get a size class; other rows say once, few or many, or leave the size out.

abundance	d_gene	v_gene	j_gene	CDR3nt	CDR3aa
-	-	TRBV30	TRBJ1-6	TGTGCCTGGAGTAGGGCGGGTCGGAGAGATTCACCCCTCCACTTT	CAWSRAGRRDSPLHF
few	-	TRBV5-6	TRBJ1-1	TGTGCCAGCAGCTTGGGAGGGGGGCTGAACACTGAAGCTTTCTTT	CASSLGGGLNTEAFF
-	TRBD2	TRBV5-4	TRBJ2-1	TGTGCCAGCAGCCCAAAGCGGGAGTCCTACAATGAGCAGTTCTTC	CASSPKRESYNEQFF
medium-sized	TRBD2	TRBV11-1	TRBJ2-7	TGTGCCAGCAGTTCTAGCGGGAGCGGGCTCTACGAGCAGTACTTC	CASSSSGSGLYEQYF
-	-	TRBV19	TRBJ1-5	TGTGCCAGTAGTAGCGGGACTACGGGTCAGCCCCAGCATTTT	CASSSGTTGQPQHF
-	TRBD1	TRBV2	TRBJ2-7	TGTGCCAGCAGTGTATCCCCCAGGGGGGAGCAGTACTTC	CASSVSPRGEQYF
-	-	TRBV7-2	TRBJ2-7	TGTGCCAGCAGCTTAGTGACGGGAGCAAACTTCTACGAGCAGTACTTC	CASSLVTGANFYEQYF
-	TRBD1	TRBV9	TRBJ1-2	TGTGCCAGCAGCGCCCGGGACAGGGAAAACTATGGCTACACCTTC	CASSARDRENYGYTF
-	-	TRBV29-1	TRBJ2-1	-	CSVDFGPGTPFF
once	-	TRBV7-9	TRBJ2-7	TGTGCCAGCAGCCCCCGCCTTTGGCGCGAGCAGTACTTC	CASSPRLWREQYF
once	-	TRBV28	TRBJ1-2	TGTGCCAGCAGTAACCGGCAGACCTATGGCTACACCTTC	CASSNRQTYGYTF
-	-	TRBV5-4	TRBJ2-7	TGCGCCAGCAGCCAAGATCTGGGGCCGAGAGAGCAGTACTTC	CASSQDLGPREQYF
-	TRBD1	TRBV6-6	TRBJ1-2	TGTGCCGCTCATGACAGGGCTAACTATGGCTACACCTTC	CAAHDRANYGYTF
-	-	TRBV5-8	TRBJ1-5	TGTGCCAGCAGCTTGGGACCGGACAGTTATCAGCCCCAGCATTTT	CASSLGPDSYQPQHF
-	-	TRBV6-6	TRBJ1-6	TGTGCCAGCGCGATGGGCAGGGCTAATTCACCCCTCCACTTT	CASAMGRANSPLHF
-	-	TRBV11-2	TRBJ1-3	TGTGCCAGCAGCTTAGGGTCGAGTTGGGGAAACACCATATATTTT	CASSLGSSWGNTIYF
once	-	TRBV11-2	TRBJ1-3	TGTGCCAGCAGCTTATTTACCCTCGACTCTGGAAACACCATATATTTT	CASSLFTLDSGNTIYF
-	-	TRBV5-1	TRBJ1-1	TGCGCCAGCAGCTTTTCTCGGGAGTCGAGGGGCACTGAAGCTTTCTTT	CASSFSRESRGTEAFF
-	-	TRBV4-1	TRBJ1-5	TGCGCCAGCAGCCAAAGCAGGAATAGCAATCAGCCCCAGCATTTT	CASSQSRNSNQPQHF
-	-	TRBV10-1	TRBJ1-1	TGCGCCAGTAGCCCTGCAGGAGGAGCAACTGAAGCTTTCTTT	CASSPAGGATEAFF
-	-	TRBV28	TRBJ1-5	TGTGCCAGCAGTCTACCGACAGAGGCCGGGGATCAGCCCCAGCATTTT	CASSLPTEAGDQPQHF
-	-	TRBV6-1	TRBJ2-7	TGTGCCAGCAGTGAAACTAGCAACTACGAGCAGTACTTC	CASSETSNYEQYF
-	-	TRBV4-3	TRBJ1-5	TGCGCCAGCAGCCAAGATTGGCTGAATCAGCCCCAGCATTTT	CASSQDWLNQPQHF
-	-	TRBV29-1	TRBJ2-3	TGCAGCGCTACTCGCGGGCCAGATACGCAGTATTTT	CSATRGPDTQYF
once	TRBD1	TRBV5-4	TRBJ2-6	TGCGCCAGCAGCCGGGACAGGGGAACGGGTGGGGCCAACGTCCTGACTTTC	CASSRDRGTGGANVLTF
-	-	TRBV6-1	TRBJ2-3	TGTGCCAGCAGGGCAGGGGCCACCACAGATACGCAGTATTTT	CASRAGATTDTQYF
-	TRBD1	TRBV6-1	TRBJ2-7	TGTGCCAGCAGGACCGGGACAGCGATTTACGAGCAGTACTTC	CASRTGTAIYEQYF
-	-	TRBV6-5	TRBJ2-7	TGTGCCAGCAGTTTTGGGGCCTACGAGCAGTACTTC	CASSFGAYEQYF
few	-	TRBV20-1	TRBJ1-2	TGCAGTGGAGGGCTTGGCTACACCTTC	CSGGLGYTF
-	-	TRBV4-3	TRBJ2-3	TGCGCCAGCAGCCAAGATCGTATAGGGTCCGATACGCAGTATTTT	CASSQDRIGSDTQYF
few	-	TRBV7-3	TRBJ2-3	TGTGCCAGCAGTCCCCTCTCAACATCCGATACGCAGTATTTT	CASSPLSTSDTQYF
-	TRBD1	TRBV5-1	TRBJ1-4	TGCGCCAGCACGCGGACAGGGGGTAATGAAAAACTGTTTTTT	CASTRTGGNEKLFF
-	-	TRBV7-2	TRBJ1-2	TGTGCCAGCAGCTCCCCGGGGCGGGCTGAGGGCTACACCTTC	CASSSPGRAEGYTF
-	TRBD2	TRBV2	TRBJ2-3	TGTGCCAGCAGTGAACGTAGCGGGAGACCAGATACGCAGTATTTT	CASSERSGRPDTQYF
-	TRBD1	TRBV18	TRBJ1-1	TGTGCCAGCTCACCTACACCAGGGACAGGGCAAATGAACACTGAAGCTTTCTTT	CASSPTPGTGQMNTEAFF
few	TRBD2	TRBV2	TRBJ2-7	TGTGCCAGCCTCAGCGGGAGGGCCCCCGACTCGTACTTC	CASLSGRAPDSYF
-	-	TRBV6-4	TRBJ2-1	TGTGCCAGCAGTGATGCGGGCGGGAAAAGCAATGAGCAGTTCTTC	CASSDAGGKSNEQFF
-	-	TRBV30	TRBJ2-1	TGTGCCTGGAGTCTATCGCAGAGGGATGAGCAGTTCTTC	CAWSLSQRDEQFF
few	-	TRBV14	TRBJ1-2	TGTGCCAGCAGCCAAGACTCGTATGGCTACACCTTC	CASSQDSYGYTF
-	-	TRBV30	TRBJ2-3	TGTGCCTGGAACCCGGGATATACGCAGTATTTT	CAWNPGYTQYF
-	-	TRBV9	TRBJ1-1	TGTGCCAGCAGCGCGACGTTGAACACTGAAGCTTTCTTT	CASSATLNTEAFF
-	-	TRBV18	TRBJ1-2	TGTGCCAGCTCACCACCCGGGACAAATCACGGCTACACCTTC	CASSPPGTNHGYTF
-	-	TRBV21-1	TRBJ2-1	TGTGCCAGCAGCAAGGGAGGCAGGGTTGGGAATGAGCAGTTCTTC	CASSKGGRVGNEQFF
-	-	TRBV7-2	TRBJ2-3	TGTGCCAGCAGCTTACTCGGCGGGGATACGCAGTATTTT	CASSLLGGDTQYF
once	-	TRBV15	TRBJ2-6	TGTGCCACCAGCAGAGATGTCACGACTGGGGCCAACGTCCTGACTTTC	CATSRDVTTGANVLTF
-	-	TRBV9	TRBJ2-3	TGTGCCAGCAGCGAGGGGGGGGGTCAGGGAACGGTTTTT	CASSEGGGQGTVF
once	-	TRBV11-3	TRBJ2-7	TGTGCCAGCAGCTTAGGATTATACGAGCAGTACTTC	CASSLGLYEQYF
-	TRBD1	TRBV5-1	TRBJ2-3	TGCGCCAGCAGCTGGACCGGGACAGGGGAAGCAGATACGCAGTATTTT	CASSWTGTGEADTQYF
once	TRBD1	TRBV7-8	TRBJ2-5	TGTGCCAGCAGCTTTGTCAGGGGGTTAGAGACCCAGTACTTC	CASSFVRGLETQYF
-	-	TRBV27	TRBJ2-1	TGTGCCAGCACTGCGGGTGGTACCTACAATGAGCAGTTCTTC	CASTAGGTYNEQFF
once	TRBD1	TRBV29-1	TRBJ1-1	TGCAGCGCTCCGGGACAGGGATCGGGCGCTGAAGCTTTCTTT	CSAPGQGSGAEAFF
once	-	TRBV4-3	TRBJ2-2	TGCGCCAGCAGCCAAGATATAGGGGGGGAAGGGGAGCTGTTTTTT	CASSQDIGGEGELFF
-	-	TRBV5-4	TRBJ1-2	TGTGCCAGCAGCTTGGGGGGGGCAGCAAACTATGGCTACACCTTC	CASSLGGAANYGYTF
-	-	TRBV7-2	TRBJ2-7	TGTGCCAGCAGCCCTTTGGCGTGGAAGCAGTACTTC	CASSPLAWKQYF
-	TRBD1	TRBV27	TRBJ1-4	TGTGCCAGCAGTTTATCTCGGACAGGCTCAGCAACTAATGAAAAACTGTTTTTT	CASSLSRTGSATNEKLFF